This T cell receptor (beta chain) was profiled in a study of glioma-infiltrating T cells after dendritic cell vaccination. The primer mix had 60 V beta and 13 J beta primers. The protocol was immunoSEQ multiplex PCR, while the TCRdb copy is restricted to in-frame clones and leaves out a portion. The sample lists 100,000 or so clones, 90% occurring once. The time point denotes: after dendritic cell vaccination, including at tumor progression/relapse. This TCR was recovered from a human donor with glioblastoma. The sequencing used blood, collected after dendritic cell vaccination.

The CDR3 coding sequence is TGTGCCAGCAGCCTCATGACAAGGAGGGACGAGCAGTACTTC. Protein: CASSLMTRRDEQYF. The rearrangement joins TRBV2 to TRBJ2-7, with a possible D match to TRBD2 (6 bases). Trimming removed 6 bases from V and 5 bases from J, with 17 bases in between. Germline V gene data show CDR1 as SNHLY and CDR2 as FYNNEI. The CDR3 is 14 amino acids.